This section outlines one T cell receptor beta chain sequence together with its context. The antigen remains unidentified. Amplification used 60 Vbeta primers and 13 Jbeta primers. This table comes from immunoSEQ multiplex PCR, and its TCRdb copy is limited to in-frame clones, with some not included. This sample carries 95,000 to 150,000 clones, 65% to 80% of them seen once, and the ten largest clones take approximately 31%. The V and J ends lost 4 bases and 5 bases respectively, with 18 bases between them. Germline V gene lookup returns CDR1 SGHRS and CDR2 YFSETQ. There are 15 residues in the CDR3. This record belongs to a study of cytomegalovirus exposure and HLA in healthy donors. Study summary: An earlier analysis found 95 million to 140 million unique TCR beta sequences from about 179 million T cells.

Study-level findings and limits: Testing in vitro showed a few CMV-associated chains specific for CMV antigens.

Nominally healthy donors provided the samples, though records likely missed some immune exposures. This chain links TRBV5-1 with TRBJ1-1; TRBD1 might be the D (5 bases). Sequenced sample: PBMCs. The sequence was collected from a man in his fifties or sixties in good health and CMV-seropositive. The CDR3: CASSGSGIRGTEAFF. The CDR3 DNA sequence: TGCGCCAGCAGCGGCTCAGGGATCCGCGGAACTGAAGCTTTCTTT.